A single sample is the source of the 17 T cell receptor beta chains below, sequenced in a study of cytomegalovirus exposure and HLA in healthy donors. The primer mix had 60 Vbeta and 13 Jbeta primers. The data were produced by immunoSEQ multiplex PCR, yet TCRdb's version contains in-frame clones alone and is incomplete. This sample has about 190,000 clones; around 85% occur once, and the top ten carry 3.8%. The sequenced material came from PBMCs. The origin of the receptors is a man aged 50 to 59 in good health and CMV-seronegative.

The V and J genes are TRBV19 and TRBJ2-3; TRBD1 matches 8 bases. Germline CDR1 reads LNHDA; CDR2 reads SQIVND (reference sequence). Losses at the gene ends were 4 bases for V and 3 bases for J; bases not matched to a gene: 6. The CDR3 is made up of 15 amino acids. The CDR3 nucleotides are TGTGCCAGTAGTAGACGACAGGGGATGACAGATACGCAGTATTTT. It translates to CASSRRQGMTDTQYF.

The genes are TRBV4-3 and TRBJ1-5; D unclear. Germline lookup yields CDR1 LGHNA and CDR2 YSLEER. Trimming cost V 2 bases and J 1 base, with 6 bases left between them. The CDR3 runs to 14 residues. In DNA form, the CDR3 reads TGCGCCAGCAGCCAAACGAGGAGCAATCAGCCCCAGCATTTT. Translating gives CASSQTRSNQPQHF.

This clone was counted a single time. This chain links TRBV7-3 with TRBJ2-1; D might be TRBD2 (6 bases). From germline, CDR1 is SGHTA and CDR2 FQGTGA. Between the trimmed V and J ends, which lost 6 bases and 9 bases, there was a span of 18 bases. The CDR3 sequence is 14 residues long. The CDR3 DNA reads TGTGCCAGCAGGTTCCTTAAGGAGGGAGGTGAGCAGTTCTTC. Translated: CASRFLKEGGEQFF.

As to this clone: One end of the junction fails to match germline, which may point to a read error. The chain uses TRBV7-9 and TRBJ1-1; weak D call: TRBD1 (5 bases). Germline lookup yields CDR1 SEHNR and CDR2 FQNEAQ (reference sequence). CDR3 length: 17 residues. The CDR3 DNA is TGTTCCAGCAGTCGACCTCGGACCCAGGGTTTAAGCACTGAAGCTTTCTTT. Amino acid sequence: CSSSRPRTQGLSTEAFF.

The chain uses TRBV6-1 and TRBJ1-5; D remains unclear. This CDR3 region has 14 residues. With 4 bases removed from V and 0 bases from J, the gap between germline ends came to 7 bases. CDR1 is MNHNS and CDR2 is SASEGT in the germline V gene. The CDR3 loop is CASSGRISNQPQHF. CDR3 nucleotide sequence: TGTGCCAGCAGTGGCAGGATTAGCAATCAGCCCCAGCATTTT.

The chain has TRBV28 and TRBJ1-6; 9 positions agree with TRBD1. Trimming at V came to 6 bases and at J to 10 bases, leaving 4 bases not matched to a gene. CDR1 is MDHEN and CDR2 is SYDVKM in the germline V gene. The CDR3 has 13 residues. The DNA of the CDR3 is TGTGCCAGCAGGGGGACAGGGAACTCACCCCTCCACTTT. Translation: CASRGTGNSPLHF.

The chain combines TRBV4-1 with TRBJ1-5, with D tentatively TRBD1 (6 bases). The V and J ends lost 4 bases and 6 bases respectively, with 22 bases between them. Per germline, CDR1 MGHRA and CDR2 YSYEKL. The CDR3 totals 17 residues. The CDR3: CASSLAGTLSARQPQHF. In nucleotides, the CDR3 is TGCGCCAGCAGCCTAGCCGGGACACTCTCCGCGCGTCAGCCCCAGCATTTT.

This rearrangement joins TRBV19 to TRBJ1-5, with D unresolved. The germline V gene encodes CDR1 LNHDA and CDR2 SQIVND (reference sequence). This CDR3 is built from 14 residues. V was clipped by 7 bases and J by 7 bases, with 17 bases between them. In DNA, the CDR3 is TGTGCCAGTATCCAGCCGGGGTCGTACCAGCCCCAGCATTTT. The encoded protein is CASIQPGSYQPQHF.

The chain combines TRBV29-1 with TRBJ1-1; a weak D match, TRBD1 (6 bases). This CDR3 contains 12 residues. Germline V gene data show CDR1 as SQVTM and CDR2 as ANQGSEA. V shed 4 bases and J shed 4 bases, with 10 bases lying between them. The CDR3: CSVVGGVTEAFF. CDR3 in DNA: TGCAGCGTTGTAGGGGGGGTCACTGAAGCTTTCTTT.

The CDR3 region is CASSPPFRESTDTQYF. In nucleotides, the CDR3 is TGTGCCAGCAGCCCGCCTTTCCGGGAGAGCACAGATACGCAGTATTTT. The chain couples TRBV7-9 to TRBJ2-3; weak D call: TRBD2 (6 bases). The ends were cut back, 5 bases at V and 0 bases at J, with 15 bases in the middle. CDR1 is SEHNR and CDR2 is FQNEAQ in the germline V gene (reference sequence). The CDR3 length is 16 residues.

This rearrangement joins TRBV30 to TRBJ2-1; TRBD2 is a possible D gene (5 bases). V was pared by 7 bases and J by 4 bases, with 14 bases between. This CDR3 spans 13 amino acids. Germline CDR1 and CDR2: GTSNPN and SVGIG (reference sequence). This chain's CDR3 is CASARGAYNEQFF. CDR3 DNA sequence: TGTGCCTCGGCCCGGGGAGCTTACAATGAGCAGTTCTTC.

The chain carries TRBV7-9 and TRBJ1-1; 9 bases agree with TRBD1. V trimming: 4 bases; J trimming: 5 bases; junction bases outside the gene matches: 5. The CDR3 totals 14 residues. The V gene's germline CDR1 is SEHNR and CDR2 FQNEAQ (reference sequence). CDR3 sequence reads: CASSWDREGTEAFF. CDR3 sequence (DNA): TGTGCCAGCAGCTGGGACAGGGAAGGGACTGAAGCTTTCTTT.

The rearrangement uses TRBV4-3 and TRBJ2-7, with a tentative D call TRBD1 (8 bases). V lost 7 bases and J 2 bases, leaving 15 bases between the germline ends. CDR1 is LGHNA and CDR2 is YSLEER in the germline V gene. The CDR3 contains 14 residues. For the CDR3, the DNA is TGCGCCAGCAAGGACAGGGAGGGCACCTACGAGCAGTACTTC. It yields the protein CASKDREGTYEQYF.

J is TRBJ2-5 and V is TRBV30; D might be TRBD2 (5 bases). Trimming removed 5 bases from V and 7 bases from J, with 8 bases in between. From germline, CDR1 is GTSNPN and CDR2 SVGIG (reference sequence). CDR3 length equals 10 residues. CDR3 loop: CAWAEGTQYF. CDR3 bases: TGTGCCTGGGCTGAGGGGACCCAGTACTTC.

The chain combines TRBV15 with TRBJ1-5; D ambiguous. V dropped 1 base and J dropped 4 bases, with 8 bases sitting between them. This CDR3 is built from 14 residues. Germline CDR1 LNHNV, CDR2 YYDKDF (reference sequence). The CDR3 bases are TGTGCCACCAGCAGAGTCGGAGGTAATCAGCCCCAGCATTTT. It translates to CATSRVGGNQPQHF. Variable domain in full (rest from reference TRBV15 and TRBJ1-5): DAMVIQNPRYQVTQFGKPVTLSCSQTLNHNVMYWYQQKSSQAPKLLFHYYDKDFNNEADTPDNFQSRRPNTSFCFLDIRSPGLGDTAMYLCATSRVGGNQPQHFGDGTRLSIL.

This clone came up once. One end of the junction is discordant with germline, which a read error may explain. The rearrangement uses TRBV7-9 and TRBJ2-5; 8 nucleotides align to TRBD2. Matching the DNA end better, TRBJ2-7 makes the J call doubtful. Germline CDR1 reads SEHNR; CDR2 reads FQNEAQ (reference sequence). The CDR3 is 17 amino acids. As DNA, the CDR3 is TGTGCCAGCAGCTTAGCCGGGACTAGGAGGTATTCCTCCGAGCAGTACTTC. Encoded protein: CASSLAGTRRYSSEQYF.

J is TRBJ2-2 and V is TRBV25-1, with D tentatively TRBD2 (6 bases). Trimming took 4 bases from V and 7 from J, leaving 10 bases between them. CDR1 and CDR2 (germline): MGHDK, SYGVNS. The CDR3 consists of 13 residues. The CDR3 protein is CASSGAGGGELFF. The CDR3, as DNA: TGTGCCAGCAGTGGTGCCGGGGGCGGGGAGCTGTTTTTT.